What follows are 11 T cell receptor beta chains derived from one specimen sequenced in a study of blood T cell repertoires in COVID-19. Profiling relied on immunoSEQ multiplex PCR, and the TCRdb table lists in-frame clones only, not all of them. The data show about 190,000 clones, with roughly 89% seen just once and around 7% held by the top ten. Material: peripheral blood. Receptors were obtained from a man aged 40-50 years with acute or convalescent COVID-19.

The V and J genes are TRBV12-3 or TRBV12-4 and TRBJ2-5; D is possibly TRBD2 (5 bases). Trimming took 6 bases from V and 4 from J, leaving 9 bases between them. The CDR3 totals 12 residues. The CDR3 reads CASRGEVETQYF. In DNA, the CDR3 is TGTGCCAGCAGGGGAGAGGTAGAGACCCAGTACTTC.

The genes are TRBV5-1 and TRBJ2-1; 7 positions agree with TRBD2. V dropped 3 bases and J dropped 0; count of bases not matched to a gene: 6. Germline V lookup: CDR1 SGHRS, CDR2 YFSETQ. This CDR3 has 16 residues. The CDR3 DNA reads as TGCGCCAGCAGCTGGCCCGGGGGGTCCTCCTACAATGAGCAGTTCTTC. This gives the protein CASSWPGGSSYNEQFF.

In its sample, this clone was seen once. The CDR3 DNA follows: TGTGCCATCAGCGATCCCATACAGGGGGCCTATGGCTACACCTTC. Its translation is CAISDPIQGAYGYTF. The chain has TRBV10-3 and TRBJ1-2, with 9 nucleotides matching TRBD1. V lost 6 bases, J lost 4 bases, and 9 bases stayed unmatched. Germline loops: CDR1 ENHRY, CDR2 SYGVKD. The length of the CDR3 is 15 residues.

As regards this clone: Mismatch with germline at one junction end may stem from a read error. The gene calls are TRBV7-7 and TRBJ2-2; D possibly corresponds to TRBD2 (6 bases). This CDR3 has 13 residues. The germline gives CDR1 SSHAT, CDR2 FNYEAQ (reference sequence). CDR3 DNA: TGTGCTAGCAGCATGGAGCGGGCCGGGGAGCTGTTTTTT. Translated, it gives CASSMERAGELFF.

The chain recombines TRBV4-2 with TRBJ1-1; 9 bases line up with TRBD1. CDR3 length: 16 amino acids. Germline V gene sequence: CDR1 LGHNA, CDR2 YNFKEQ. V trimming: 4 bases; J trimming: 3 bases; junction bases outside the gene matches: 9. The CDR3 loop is CASSPLKGTGHTEAFF. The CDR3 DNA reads TGTGCCAGCAGCCCTTTAAAAGGGACAGGGCACACTGAAGCTTTCTTT.

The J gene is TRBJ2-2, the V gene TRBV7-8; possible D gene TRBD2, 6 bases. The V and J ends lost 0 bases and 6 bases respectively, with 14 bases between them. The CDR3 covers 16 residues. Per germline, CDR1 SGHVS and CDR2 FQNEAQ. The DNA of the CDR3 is TGTGCCAGCAGCTTAGCGAGGCGGGGCTGGGCCGGGGAGCTGTTTTTT. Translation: CASSLARRGWAGELFF. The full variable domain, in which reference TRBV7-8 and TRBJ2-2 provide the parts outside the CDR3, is GAGVSQSPRYKVAKRGQDVALRCDPISGHVSLFWYQQALGQGPEFLTYFQNEAQLDKSGLPSDRFFAERPEGSVSTLKIQRTQQEDSAVYLCASSLARRGWAGELFFGEGSRLTVL.

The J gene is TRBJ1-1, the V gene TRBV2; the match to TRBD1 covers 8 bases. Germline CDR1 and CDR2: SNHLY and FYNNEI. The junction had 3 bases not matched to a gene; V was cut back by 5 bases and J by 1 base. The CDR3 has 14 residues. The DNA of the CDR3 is TGTGCCAGCAGTAGACAGGGGACGAACACTGAAGCTTTCTTT. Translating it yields CASSRQGTNTEAFF.

The CDR3 here is CASSYLIPTAPQETQYF. DNA of the CDR3: TGTGCCAGCAGCTACCTTATCCCGACAGCCCCCCAAGAGACCCAGTACTTC. This chain connects TRBV13 to TRBJ2-5; D is perhaps TRBD1 (5 bases). V was trimmed by 4 bases and J by 1 base, leaving 19 bases between them. Per the germline V gene, CDR1 is PRHDT and CDR2 is FYEKMQ (reference sequence). The CDR3 length is 17 residues.

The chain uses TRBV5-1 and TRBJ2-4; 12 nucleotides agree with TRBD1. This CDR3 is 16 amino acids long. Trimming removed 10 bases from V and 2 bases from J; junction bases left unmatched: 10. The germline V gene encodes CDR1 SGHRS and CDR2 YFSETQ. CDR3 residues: CAPRDRGRKSKNIQYF. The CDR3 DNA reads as TGCGCCCCCCGGGACAGGGGGCGTAAGTCCAAAAACATTCAGTACTTC.

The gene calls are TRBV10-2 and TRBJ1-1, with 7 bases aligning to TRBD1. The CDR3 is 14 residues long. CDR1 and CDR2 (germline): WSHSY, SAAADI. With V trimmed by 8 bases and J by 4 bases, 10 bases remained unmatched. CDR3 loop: CASSPQGGLTEAFF. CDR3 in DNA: TGCGCCAGCTCCCCTCAGGGGGGACTCACTGAAGCTTTCTTT.

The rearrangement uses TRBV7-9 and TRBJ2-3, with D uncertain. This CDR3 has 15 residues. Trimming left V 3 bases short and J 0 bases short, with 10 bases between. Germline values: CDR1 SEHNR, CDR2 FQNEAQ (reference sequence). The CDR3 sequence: CASSFEMLSTDTQYF. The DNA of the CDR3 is TGTGCCAGCAGCTTCGAGATGCTTAGCACAGATACGCAGTATTTT.